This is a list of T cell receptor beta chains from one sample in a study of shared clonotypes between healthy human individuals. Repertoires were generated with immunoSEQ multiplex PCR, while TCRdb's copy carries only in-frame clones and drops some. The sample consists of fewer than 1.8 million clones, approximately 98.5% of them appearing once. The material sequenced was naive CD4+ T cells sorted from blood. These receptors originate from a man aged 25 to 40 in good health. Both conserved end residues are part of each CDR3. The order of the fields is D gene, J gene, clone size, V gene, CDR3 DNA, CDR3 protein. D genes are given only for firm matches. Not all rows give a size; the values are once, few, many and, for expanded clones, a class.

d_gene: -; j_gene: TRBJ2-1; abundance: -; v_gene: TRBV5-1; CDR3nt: TGCGCCAGCAGCTTTGTGGGAACCTACAATGAGCAGTTCTTC; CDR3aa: CASSFVGTYNEQFF
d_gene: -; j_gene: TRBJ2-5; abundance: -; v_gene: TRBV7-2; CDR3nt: TGTGCCAGCAGCCCCTCAGGGGGGAAGATGAACCAGTACTTC; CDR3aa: CASSPSGGKMNQYF
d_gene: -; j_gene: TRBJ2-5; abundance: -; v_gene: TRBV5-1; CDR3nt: TGCGCCAGCAGCTCAAAAGAGACCCAGTACTTC; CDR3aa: CASSSKETQYF
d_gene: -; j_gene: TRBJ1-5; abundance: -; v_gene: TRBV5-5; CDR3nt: TGTGCCAGTAGCGGAGGGGGGCCGTCCAATCAGCCCCAGCATTTT; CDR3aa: CASSGGGPSNQPQHF
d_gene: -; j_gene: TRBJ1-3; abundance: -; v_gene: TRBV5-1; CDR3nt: TGCGCCAGCAGCTTGCAGGGGTTTCCTGGAAACACCATATATTTT; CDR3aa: CASSLQGFPGNTIYF
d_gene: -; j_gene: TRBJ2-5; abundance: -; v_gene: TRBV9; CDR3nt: TGTGCCAGCAGCGTAGACCGTTTTCAAGAGACCCAGTACTTC; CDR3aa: CASSVDRFQETQYF
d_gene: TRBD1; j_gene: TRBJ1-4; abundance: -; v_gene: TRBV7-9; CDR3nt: TGTGCCAGCAGCTCTATTCGGACAGGGGCCGGAAAACTGTTTTTT; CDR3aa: CASSSIRTGAGKLFF
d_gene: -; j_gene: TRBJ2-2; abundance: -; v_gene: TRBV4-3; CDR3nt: TGCGCCAGCAGCCAAGATAGGCGGGCCGGGGAGCTGTTTTTT; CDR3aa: CASSQDRRAGELFF
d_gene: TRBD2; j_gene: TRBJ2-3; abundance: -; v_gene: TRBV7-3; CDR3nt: TGTGCCAGCAGCCCGACTAGCTACACAGATACGCAGTATTTT; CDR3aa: CASSPTSYTDTQYF
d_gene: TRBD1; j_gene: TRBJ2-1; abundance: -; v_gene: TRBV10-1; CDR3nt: TGCGCCAGCAGTGGGGACAGCTCCTACAATGAGCAGTTCTTC; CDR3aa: CASSGDSSYNEQFF
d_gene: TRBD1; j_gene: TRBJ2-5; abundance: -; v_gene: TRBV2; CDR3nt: TGTGCCAGCAGTCTTGGGACAGAAGAGACCCAGTACTTC; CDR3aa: CASSLGTEETQYF
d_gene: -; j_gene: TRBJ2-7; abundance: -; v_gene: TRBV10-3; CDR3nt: TGTGCCATCATGGGTTCAGCGTGGGGCCATTACGAGCAGTACTTC; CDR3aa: CAIMGSAWGHYEQYF
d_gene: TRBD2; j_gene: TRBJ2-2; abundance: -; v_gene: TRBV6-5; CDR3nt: TGTGCCAGCAGGGCTAGCGGGAGAACCGGGGAGCTGTTTTTT; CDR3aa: CASRASGRTGELFF
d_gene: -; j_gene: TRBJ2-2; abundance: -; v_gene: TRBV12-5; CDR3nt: TGTGCTAGTGGTTTGGGGGGGCCCACCGGGGAGCTGTTTTTT; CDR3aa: CASGLGGPTGELFF
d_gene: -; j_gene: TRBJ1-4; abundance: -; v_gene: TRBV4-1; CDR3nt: TGCGCCAGCAGCCAAGTCTTGGGTGAAAAACTGTTTTTT; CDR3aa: CASSQVLGEKLFF
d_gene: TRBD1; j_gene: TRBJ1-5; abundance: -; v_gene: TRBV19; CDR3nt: TGTGCCAGTAGCTGGGGGTCAGGGGGTAATCAGCCCCAGCATTTT; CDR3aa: CASSWGSGGNQPQHF
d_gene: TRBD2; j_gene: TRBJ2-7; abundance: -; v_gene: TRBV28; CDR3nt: TGTGCCAGCAGGGGGACTATACCCTCCTACGAGCAGTACTTC; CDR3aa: CASRGTIPSYEQYF
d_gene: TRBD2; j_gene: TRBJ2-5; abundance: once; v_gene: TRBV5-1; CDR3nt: TGCGCCAGCAGCTTGGACGGGAGGTCGGTGACCCAGTACTTC; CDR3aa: CASSLDGRSVTQYF
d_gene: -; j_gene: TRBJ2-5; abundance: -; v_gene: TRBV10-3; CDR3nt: TGTGCCATCAGTGTGGTCGACTACTCGCGTCAAGAGACCCAGTACTTC; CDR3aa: CAISVVDYSRQETQYF
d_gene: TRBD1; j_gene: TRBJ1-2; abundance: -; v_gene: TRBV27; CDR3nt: TGTGCCAGCGGAAGACAGGGAGTGATTGGCTACACCTTC; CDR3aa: CASGRQGVIGYTF
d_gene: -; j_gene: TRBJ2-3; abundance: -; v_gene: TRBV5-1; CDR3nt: TGCGCCAGCAGCCCGGAATCGGATACGCAGTATTTT; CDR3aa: CASSPESDTQYF
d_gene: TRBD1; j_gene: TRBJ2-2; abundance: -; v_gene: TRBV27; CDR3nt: TGTGCCAGCAGTTTATTGGGGACAGCGAACACCGGGGAGCTGTTTTTT; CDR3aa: CASSLLGTANTGELFF
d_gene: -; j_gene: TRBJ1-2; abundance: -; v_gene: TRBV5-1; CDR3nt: TGCGCCAGCAGCTCCCTGTATGGCTACACCTTC; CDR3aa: CASSSLYGYTF
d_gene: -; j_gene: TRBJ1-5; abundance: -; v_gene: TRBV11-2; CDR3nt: TGTGCCAGCAGCTTTAACCGTGGTGGCAATCAGCCCCAGCATTTT; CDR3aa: CASSFNRGGNQPQHF
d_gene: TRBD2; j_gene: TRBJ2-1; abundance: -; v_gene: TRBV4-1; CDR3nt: TGCGCCAGCAGCCGCCCCGGGACTAGGTCCTACAATGAGCAGTTCTTC; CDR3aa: CASSRPGTRSYNEQFF
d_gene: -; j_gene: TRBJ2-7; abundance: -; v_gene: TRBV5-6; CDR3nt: TGTGCCAGCAGCTCCAGGAGGGGCACCTACGAGCAGTACTTC; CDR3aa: CASSSRRGTYEQYF
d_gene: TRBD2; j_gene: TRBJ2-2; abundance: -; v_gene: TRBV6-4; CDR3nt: TGTGCCAGCAGGGGCAACATACTAGCGGGAGGCGTCGGGGAGCTGTTTTTT; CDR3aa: CASRGNILAGGVGELFF
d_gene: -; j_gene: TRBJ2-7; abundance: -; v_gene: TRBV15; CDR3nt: TGTGCCACCAGCAGAAGATCGGGACCCCTGGAGAACGAGCAGTACTTC; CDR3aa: CATSRRSGPLENEQYF
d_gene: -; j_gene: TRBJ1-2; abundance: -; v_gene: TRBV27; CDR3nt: TGTGCCAGCAGTTTACAATCAAACTATGGCTACACCTTC; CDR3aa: CASSLQSNYGYTF
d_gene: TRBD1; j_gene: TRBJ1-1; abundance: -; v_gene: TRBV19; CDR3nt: TGTGCCAGTATGGGGGGACAGGGGATGAACACTGAAGCTTTCTTT; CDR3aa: CASMGGQGMNTEAFF
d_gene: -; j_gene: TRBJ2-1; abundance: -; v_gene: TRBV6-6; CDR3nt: TGTGCCAGCAGCCCAGGGGGGAGCTCCTACAATGAGCAGTTCTTC; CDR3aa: CASSPGGSSYNEQFF
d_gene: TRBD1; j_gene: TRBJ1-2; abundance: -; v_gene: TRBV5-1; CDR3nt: TGCGCCAGCAGCAGGGACAGGAACTATGGCTACACCTTC; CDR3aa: CASSRDRNYGYTF
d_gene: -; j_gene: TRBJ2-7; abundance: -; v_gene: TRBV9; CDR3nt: TGTGCCAGCAGCGTGGACTCCTTCTCCTACGAGCAGTACTTC; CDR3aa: CASSVDSFSYEQYF
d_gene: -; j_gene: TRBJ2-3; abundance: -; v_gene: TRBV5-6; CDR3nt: TGTGCCAGCAGCTTGCGCAGGACTAGCACAGATACGCAGTATTTT; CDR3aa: CASSLRRTSTDTQYF
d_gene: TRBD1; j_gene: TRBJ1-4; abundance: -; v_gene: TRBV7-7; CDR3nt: TGTGCCAGCAGCCCGGGACAGGGGTTTGAAAAACTGTTTTTT; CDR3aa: CASSPGQGFEKLFF
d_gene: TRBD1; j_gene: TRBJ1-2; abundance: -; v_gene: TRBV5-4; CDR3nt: TGTGCCAGCAGCTTGGGACAGGGGGCCATTAACTATGGCTACACCTTC; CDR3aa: CASSLGQGAINYGYTF
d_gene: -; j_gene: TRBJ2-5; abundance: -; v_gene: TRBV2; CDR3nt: TGTGCCAGCACGGAGAGTTCCCGAATCCAGTACTTC; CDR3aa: CASTESSRIQYF